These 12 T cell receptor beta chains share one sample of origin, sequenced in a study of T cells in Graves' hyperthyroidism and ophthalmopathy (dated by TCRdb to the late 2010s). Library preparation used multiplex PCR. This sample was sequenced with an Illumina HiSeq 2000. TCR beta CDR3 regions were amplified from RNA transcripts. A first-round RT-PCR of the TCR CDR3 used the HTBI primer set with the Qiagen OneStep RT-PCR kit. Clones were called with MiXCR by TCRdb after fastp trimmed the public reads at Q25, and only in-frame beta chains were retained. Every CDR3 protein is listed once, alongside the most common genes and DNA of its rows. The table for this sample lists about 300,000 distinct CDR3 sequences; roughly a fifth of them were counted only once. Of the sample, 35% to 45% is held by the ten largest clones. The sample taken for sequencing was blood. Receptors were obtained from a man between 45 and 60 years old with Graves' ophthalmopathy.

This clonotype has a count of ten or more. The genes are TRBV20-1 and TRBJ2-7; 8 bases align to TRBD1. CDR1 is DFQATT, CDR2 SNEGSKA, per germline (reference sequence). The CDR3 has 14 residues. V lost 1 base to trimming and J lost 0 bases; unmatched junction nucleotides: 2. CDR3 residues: CSARAGTGSYEQYF. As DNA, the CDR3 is TGCAGTGCTAGAGCCGGGACAGGCTCCTACGAGCAGTACTTC.

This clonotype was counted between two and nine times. The CDR3 loop reads CATSRGIGDRPSSYNEQFF. Here the CDR3 DNA reads TGTGCCACCAGCAGAGGTATCGGGGACAGGCCGAGCTCCTACAATGAGCAGTTCTTC. The genes are TRBV15 and TRBJ2-1; TRBD1 agrees at 8 bases. Germline trimming cut 1 base from V and 0 bases from J; bases unmatched to any gene: 11. This CDR3 contains 19 residues. Germline CDR1 is LNHNV and CDR2 is YYDKDF (reference sequence). The variable domain in full, completed from reference TRBV15 and TRBJ2-1, reads DAMVIQNPRYQVTQFGKPVTLSCSQTLNHNVMYWYQQKSSQAPKLLFHYYDKDFNNEADTPDNFQSRRPNTSFCFLDIRSPGLGDTAMYLCATSRGIGDRPSSYNEQFFGPGTRLTVL.

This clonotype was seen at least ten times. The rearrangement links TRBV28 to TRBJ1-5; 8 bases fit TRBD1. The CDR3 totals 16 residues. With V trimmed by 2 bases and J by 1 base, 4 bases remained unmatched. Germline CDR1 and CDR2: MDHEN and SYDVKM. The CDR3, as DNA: TGTGCCAGCAGTTTAGTTCAGGGGGCGAGCAATCAGCCCCAGCATTTT. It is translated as CASSLVQGASNQPQHF.

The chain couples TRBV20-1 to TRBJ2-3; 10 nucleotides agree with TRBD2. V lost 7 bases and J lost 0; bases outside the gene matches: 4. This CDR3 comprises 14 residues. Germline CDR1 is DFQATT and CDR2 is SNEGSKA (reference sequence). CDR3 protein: CSGPTSGSTDTQYF. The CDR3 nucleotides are TGCAGTGGCCCGACTAGCGGGAGCACAGATACGCAGTATTTT.

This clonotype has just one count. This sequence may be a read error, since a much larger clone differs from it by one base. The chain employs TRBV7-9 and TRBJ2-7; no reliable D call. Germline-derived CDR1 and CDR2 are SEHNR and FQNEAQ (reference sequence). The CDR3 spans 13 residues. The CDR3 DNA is TGTGCCAGCAGCGACGGTCCGGGCTACGAGAAGTACTTC. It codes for CASSDGPGYEKYF.

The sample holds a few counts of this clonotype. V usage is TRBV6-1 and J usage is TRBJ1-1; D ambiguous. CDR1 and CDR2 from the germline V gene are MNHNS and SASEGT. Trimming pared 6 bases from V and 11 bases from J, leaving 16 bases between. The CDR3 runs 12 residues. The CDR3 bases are TGTGCCAGCAGGCTAGATTCCGGGCTGGCTTTCTTT. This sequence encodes CASRLDSGLAFF.

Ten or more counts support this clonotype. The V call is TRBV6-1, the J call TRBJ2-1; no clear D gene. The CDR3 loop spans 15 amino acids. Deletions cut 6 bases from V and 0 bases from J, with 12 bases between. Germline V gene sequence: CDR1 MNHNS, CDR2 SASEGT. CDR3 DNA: TGTGCCAGCAGGATACGAATAATCTCCTACAATGAGCAGTTCTTC. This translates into CASRIRIISYNEQFF.

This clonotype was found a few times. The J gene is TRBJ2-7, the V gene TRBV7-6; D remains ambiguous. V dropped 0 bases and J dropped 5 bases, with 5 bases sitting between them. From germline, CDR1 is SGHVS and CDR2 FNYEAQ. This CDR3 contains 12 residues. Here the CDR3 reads CASSLALDEQYF. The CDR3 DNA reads TGTGCCAGCAGCTTAGCGCTAGACGAGCAGTACTTC.

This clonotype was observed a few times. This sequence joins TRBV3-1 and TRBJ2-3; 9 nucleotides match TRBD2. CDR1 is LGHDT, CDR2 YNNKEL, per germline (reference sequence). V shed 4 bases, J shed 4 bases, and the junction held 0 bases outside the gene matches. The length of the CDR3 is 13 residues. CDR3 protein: CASSRTSADTQYF. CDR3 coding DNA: TGTGCCAGCAGCCGGACTAGCGCAGATACGCAGTATTTT.

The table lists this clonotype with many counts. CDR3 loop: CAWRSGGNTEAFF. The DNA of the CDR3 is TGTGCCTGGAGATCGGGGGGGAACACTGAAGCTTTCTTT. The V and J genes are TRBV30 and TRBJ1-1; maybe TRBD1 (5 bases). Germline CDR1 is GTSNPN and CDR2 is SVGIG (reference sequence). Trimming pared 3 bases from V and 1 base from J, leaving 9 bases between. The CDR3 has 13 amino acids.

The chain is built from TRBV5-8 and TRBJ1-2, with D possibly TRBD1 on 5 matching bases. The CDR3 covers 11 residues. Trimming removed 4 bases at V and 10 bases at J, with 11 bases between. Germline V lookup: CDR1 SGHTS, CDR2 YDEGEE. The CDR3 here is CASSRDWHYTF. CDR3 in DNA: TGTGCCAGCAGCAGGGACTGGCACTACACCTTC.

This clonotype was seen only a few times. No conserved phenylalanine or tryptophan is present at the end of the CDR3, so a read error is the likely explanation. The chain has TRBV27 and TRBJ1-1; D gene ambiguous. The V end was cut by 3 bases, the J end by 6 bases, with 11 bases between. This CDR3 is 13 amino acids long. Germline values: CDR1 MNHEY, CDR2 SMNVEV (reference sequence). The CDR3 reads CASSFGSLAEAFL. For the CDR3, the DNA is TGTGCCAGCAGTTTCGGTTCTCTCGCTGAAGCTTTCCTT.